These 28 T cell receptor beta chains originate from one sample sequenced in a study of T cells expressing NK-cell markers. Using the 5' RACE reads, TCRdb records one entry per CDR3 protein without DNA. The sample totals 300,000 to 450,000 distinct CDR3 sequences. The sequenced sample was blood T cells: a sorted CD56 or NKG2C T cell subset, CD4+ or CD8+ T cells, or bulk PBMC T cells (not recorded which). The receptors come from a man aged 18 to 69 in good health.

The rearrangement joins TRBV6-2 or TRBV6-3 to TRBJ1-2. Germline V gene lookup returns CDR1 MNHEY and CDR2 SVGEGT. This CDR3 comprises 14 residues. CDR3: CASSYSYGGPGYTF.

The rearrangement uses TRBV12-3 or TRBV12-4 and TRBJ1-2. This CDR3 is 15 amino acids long. CDR3: CASSLNKKSGYGYTF.

The gene calls are TRBV5-1 and TRBJ2-2; TCRdb names TRBD2, which stays unverified in the absence of DNA. Looked up from germline, CDR1 is SGHRS and CDR2 is YFSETQ. The CDR3 is 14 amino acids. CDR3 sequence: CASSTRRGNGELFF. Full variable domain (outside the CDR3, taken from reference TRBV5-1 and TRBJ2-2): KAGVTQTPRYLIKTRGQQVTLSCSPISGHRSVSWYQQTPGQGLQFLFEYFSETQRNKGNFPGRFSGRQFSNSRSEMNVSTLELGDSALYLCASSTRRGNGELFFGEGSRLTVL.

This sequence joins TRBV7-9 and TRBJ1-4; TCRdb reports TRBD1, a call that lacks DNA to check it against. Per the germline V gene, CDR1 is SEHNR and CDR2 is FQNEAQ (reference sequence). This CDR3 is built from 15 residues. Here the CDR3 reads CASSALGSGGEKLFF.

V gene TRBV27 combines with J gene TRBJ2-2. Germline V lookup: CDR1 MNHEY, CDR2 SMNVEV (reference sequence). The CDR3 loop spans 13 amino acids. The CDR3 loop is CASSFKVAGELFF.

The chain uses TRBV14 and TRBJ2-3; TCRdb designates TRBD2, a call that cannot be tested without DNA. The CDR3 length is 17 residues. The germline CDR1 and CDR2 sequences are SGHDN and FVKESK. This chain's CDR3 is CASSPLAGGPGRDTQYF.

This chain joins TRBV7-9 and TRBJ2-5; absent DNA, TCRdb's TRBD2 call cannot be checked. Germline lookup yields CDR1 SEHNR and CDR2 FQNEAQ (reference sequence). The CDR3 length is 15 residues. The CDR3 sequence: CASSNWDSPLSTQYF. Filled out from reference TRBV7-9 and TRBJ2-5, the complete variable domain reads DTGVSQNPRHKITKRGQNVTFRCDPISEHNRLYWYRQTLGQGPEFLTYFQNEAQLEKSRLLSDRFSAERPKGSFSTLEIQRTEQGDSAMYLCASSNWDSPLSTQYFGPGTRLLVL.

The chain links TRBV3-1 to TRBJ2-2; the TCRdb call, TRBD1, lacks DNA for checking. The CDR3 is 16 amino acids. The germline CDR1 and CDR2 sequences are LGHDT and YNNKEL (reference sequence). CDR3 protein: CASSQDWGGRTGELFF.

V usage is TRBV2 and J usage is TRBJ2-7; no DNA is available, so the TRBD2 call from TCRdb remains unchecked. CDR3 length equals 15 residues. Germline V CDR1 and CDR2: SNHLY, FYNNEI. Here the CDR3 reads CASNLLTSGSYEQYF. Complete variable domain (other parts from reference TRBV2 and TRBJ2-7): EPEVTQTPSHQVTQMGQEVILRCVPISNHLYFYWYRQILGQKVEFLVSFYNNEISEKSEIFDDQFSVERPDGSNFTLKIRSTKLEDSAMYFCASNLLTSGSYEQYFGPGTRLTVT.

The chain has TRBV5-6 and TRBJ2-1; TCRdb's D call, TRBD2, is unchecked because there is no DNA. In germline, CDR1 is SGHDT, CDR2 YYEEEE. This CDR3 region has 15 residues. The CDR3 loop reads CASSPPGLNYNEQFF. The full variable domain, in which reference TRBV5-6 and TRBJ2-1 provide the parts outside the CDR3, is DAGVTQSPTHLIKTRGQQVTLRCSPKSGHDTVSWYQQALGQGPQFIFQYYEEEERQRGNFPDRFSGHQFPNYSSELNVNALLLGDSALYLCASSPPGLNYNEQFFGPGTRLTVL.

V usage is TRBV7-8 and J usage is TRBJ1-4. In germline, CDR1 is SGHVS, CDR2 FQNEAQ. CDR3 length: 15 amino acids. This CDR3 is CASSSQHSLNEKLFF. The complete variable domain, with remaining parts taken from reference TRBV7-8 and TRBJ1-4, reads GAGVSQSPRYKVAKRGQDVALRCDPISGHVSLFWYQQALGQGPEFLTYFQNEAQLDKSGLPSDRFFAERPEGSVSTLKIQRTQQEDSAVYLCASSSQHSLNEKLFFGSGTQLSVL.

The chain is built from TRBV7-8 and TRBJ2-1; TCRdb indicates TRBD2, and absent DNA this call remains unverified. CDR1 is SGHVS, CDR2 FQNEAQ, per germline. The CDR3 has 14 residues. The CDR3 loop is CASSLRSGGGEQFF.

The chain's CDR3 is CATRSVAGAADEQFF. The chain carries TRBV6-1 and TRBJ2-1; the TRBD1 assignment by TCRdb is unverifiable without DNA. The CDR3 spans 15 residues. The germline V gene encodes CDR1 MNHNS and CDR2 SASEGT.

The V gene is TRBV12-5, the J gene TRBJ2-1; as DNA is missing, the TRBD1 call by TCRdb cannot be tested. The CDR3 loop spans 15 amino acids. Germline V gene lookup returns CDR1 LGHNT and CDR2 FRNRAP. The CDR3 protein is CASGSLRDGLNEQFF.

The gene calls are TRBV6-1 and TRBJ2-3; the TCRdb call, TRBD2, lacks DNA for checking. CDR1 is MNHNS, CDR2 SASEGT, per germline. The CDR3 has 16 residues. The CDR3 loop reads CASTPQIATSTDTQYF.

The V call is TRBV20-1, the J call TRBJ2-4; TCRdb's assignment of TRBD2 cannot be checked, as there is no DNA. Germline V CDR1 and CDR2: DFQATT, SNEGSKA (reference sequence). The CDR3 sequence is 14 residues long. The CDR3 region is CSVRPLAGFYIQYF.

V and J are TRBV2 and TRBJ2-7; TCRdb's D call of TRBD2 is untestable without DNA. This CDR3 contains 14 residues. Germline CDR1 is SNHLY and CDR2 is FYNNEI. This CDR3 is CASSEKSLAYEQYF.

The V gene is TRBV2, the J gene TRBJ2-2; checking the TCRdb D call of TRBD1 is not possible without DNA. Germline V lookup: CDR1 SNHLY, CDR2 FYNNEI. This CDR3 region has 16 residues. Here the CDR3 reads CASSESPLWDTGELFF.

This chain joins TRBV5-5 and TRBJ1-1; TCRdb's D call of TRBD1 is untestable without DNA. This CDR3 spans 15 amino acids. CDR1 and CDR2 (germline): SGHKS, YYEKEE (reference sequence). The CDR3: CASSYLTGKATEAFF.

This chain links TRBV5-5 with TRBJ1-1. Looked up from germline, CDR1 is SGHKS and CDR2 is YYEKEE (reference sequence). The CDR3 contains 13 residues. The CDR3 loop is CASSLWLEAEAFF.

The V and J genes are TRBV29-1 and TRBJ2-1; TCRdb returns TRBD1, unconfirmable since there is no DNA. The V gene's germline CDR1 is SQVTM and CDR2 ANQGSEA. The CDR3 contains 15 residues. The CDR3 region is CSVEEPGQGVNEQFF.

The rearrangement uses TRBV2 and TRBJ1-1; the TCRdb call, TRBD1, lacks DNA for checking. Germline loops: CDR1 SNHLY, CDR2 FYNNEI. This CDR3 has 15 residues. This CDR3 reads CASSAYRQGGGEAFF.

This chain connects TRBV12-3 or TRBV12-4 to TRBJ1-6. The CDR3 spans 13 residues. The CDR3 loop is CASSLWDYSPLHF.

The chain links TRBV27 to TRBJ2-7. Germline values: CDR1 MNHEY, CDR2 SMNVEV (reference sequence). The CDR3 has 14 residues. Here the CDR3 reads CASSLSIGSYEQYF.

This chain joins TRBV6-5 and TRBJ2-7; TCRdb picks TRBD1, but there is no DNA to check that call. The length of the CDR3 is 12 residues. Per the germline V gene, CDR1 is MNHEY and CDR2 is SVGAGI. CDR3 sequence: CASSYGQGGEYF.

V and J are TRBV5-5 and TRBJ2-5; TCRdb gives TRBD2 as the D gene, but with no DNA this cannot be confirmed. Looked up from germline, CDR1 is SGHKS and CDR2 is YYEKEE (reference sequence). The CDR3 totals 16 residues. The CDR3 loop reads CASSRGLAGAGETQYF. The full variable domain, completed using reference TRBV5-5 and TRBJ2-5, is DAGVTQSPTHLIKTRGQQVTLRCSPISGHKSVSWYQQVLGQGPQFIFQYYEKEERGRGNFPDRFSARQFPNYSSELNVNALLLGDSALYLCASSRGLAGAGETQYFGPGTRLLVL.

The V call is TRBV15, the J call TRBJ2-5; the D gene TCRdb calls, TRBD2, cannot be checked with no DNA. Germline CDR1 is LNHNV and CDR2 is YYDKDF (reference sequence). The CDR3 contains 16 residues. The chain's CDR3 is CATSRASGGEQETQYF.

This chain connects TRBV5-1 to TRBJ2-6. Germline CDR1 is SGHRS and CDR2 is YFSETQ. This CDR3 has 16 amino acids. The CDR3 sequence: CASSLPTLSGANVLTF.